Reported below is one T cell receptor (beta chain). Its antigen is unidentified. MiXCR, applied by TCRdb to the 5' RACE reads, yields one record per CDR3 protein. The repertoire consists of 550,000 to 700,000 distinct CDR3 sequences, with around 20% occurring once and the leading ten covering 4% to 5.5%. This sample stems from a study of identical twins. Study results and limitations: There were fewer insertions in abundant cord blood beta clonotypes, but memory repertoires showed no such pattern.

This CDR3 comprises 12 residues. Trimming removed 10 bases from V and 2 bases from J, with 10 bases in between. A further study also used this sample, focusing on T cells expressing NK-cell markers.

This TCR was sampled from a woman between 18 and 29 years old in good health. The sample was PBMCs. V is TRBV12-3 or TRBV12-4 and J is TRBJ2-3; tentatively, D is TRBD2 (5 bases). Here the CDR3 reads CATLRDTDTQYF. In DNA, the CDR3 is TGTGCCACCCTGAGGGACACAGATACGCAGTATTTT.